Shown below are 20 T cell receptor beta chains from a single sample sequenced in a study of CD4 and CD8 cells across lung adenocarcinoma regions. TCRdb ran MiXCR on the PCR reads and lists one entry per CDR3 protein. The sample has about 4,000 distinct CDR3 sequences; roughly 51% are singletons. Sequencing used CD4+ T cells from the margin of a lung tumor. These receptors were taken from a female donor with lung adenocarcinoma. The CD4 and CD8 labels of this study may be unreliable.

This clonotype is classed as medium-sized. The chain has TRBV6-1 and TRBJ2-1, with D hard to call. The germline V and J ends were trimmed by 3 bases and 4 bases, with 10 bases remaining between them. The CDR3 totals 14 residues. CDR1 is MNHNS, CDR2 SASEGT, per germline. The CDR3 nucleotides read TGTGCCAGCAGTGATTTGGAGCCTTACAATGAGCAGTTCTTC. This encodes CASSDLEPYNEQFF.

This clonotype qualifies as large. Here the CDR3 reads CASERGRTDTQYF. In DNA, the CDR3 is TGTGCCAGCGAGCGAGGGCGCACAGATACGCAGTATTTT. The rearrangement uses TRBV6-1 and TRBJ2-3, with D perhaps TRBD2 (5 bases). This CDR3 spans 13 amino acids. Trimming left V 8 bases short and J 1 base short, with 10 bases between. Germline lookup yields CDR1 MNHNS and CDR2 SASEGT.

The rearrangement joins TRBV6-5 to TRBJ1-1; a possible D gene is TRBD1 (5 bases). Germline V CDR1 and CDR2: MNHEY, SVGAGI. This CDR3 has 15 residues. V dropped 4 bases and J dropped 1 base, with 13 bases sitting between them. The CDR3 sequence is CASSSPGTGNTEAFF. The CDR3 coding sequence is TGTGCCAGCAGTTCCCCGGGCACAGGGAACACTGAAGCTTTCTTT.

V gene TRBV5-1 combines with J gene TRBJ2-2; 9 bases line up with TRBD1. V was clipped by 7 bases and J by 2 bases; unmatched bases: 6. In germline, CDR1 is SGHRS, CDR2 YFSETQ. The CDR3 is 15 residues long. CDR3 region: CASGLGQGNTGELFF. The CDR3 DNA is TGCGCCAGCGGATTGGGACAGGGCAACACCGGGGAGCTGTTTTTT. Full variable domain (remainder filled in from reference TRBV5-1 and TRBJ2-2): KAGVTQTPRYLIKTRGQQVTLSCSPISGHRSVSWYQQTPGQGLQFLFEYFSETQRNKGNFPGRFSGRQFSNSRSEMNVSTLELGDSALYLCASGLGQGNTGELFFGEGSRLTVL.

The genes are TRBV12-3 or TRBV12-4 and TRBJ2-5; 7 positions match TRBD2. With V trimmed by 3 bases and J by 11 bases, 9 bases remained unmatched. The CDR3 loop spans 13 amino acids. CDR3 bases: TGTGCCAGCAGTTTTGGGACTAAAGAGAGTCAGTACTTC. Translating it yields CASSFGTKESQYF.

There are a few counts of this clonotype. The rearrangement links TRBV6-1 to TRBJ2-1; D is undetermined. Germline V lookup: CDR1 MNHNS, CDR2 SASEGT. V was trimmed by 7 bases and J by 5 bases, leaving 6 bases between them. The CDR3 is 11 residues long. CDR3 sequence (DNA): TGTGCCAGCACCGCAGACAATGAGCAGTTCTTC. This gives the protein CASTADNEQFF.

The V call is TRBV7-2, the J call TRBJ2-4, with D maybe TRBD1 (5 bases). Trimming took off 5 bases at V and 13 bases at J, with 15 bases between the two ends. Germline values: CDR1 SGHTA, CDR2 FQGNSA. The CDR3 contains 12 residues. CDR3 in amino acids: CASSHDQGTQYF. Here the CDR3 DNA reads TGTGCCAGCAGCCATGACCAGGGCACCCAGTACTTC.

The chain employs TRBV6-1 and TRBJ2-4; D not certain. CDR3 length: 15 residues. Trimming removed 4 bases at V and 13 bases at J, with 23 bases between. CDR1 and CDR2 (germline): MNHNS, SASEGT. The CDR3 bases are TGTGCCAGCAGTGTAACTAATCTGGGGTATGACACCCAGTACTTC. The encoded protein is CASSVTNLGYDTQYF.

Remarks on this clonotype: An end of the junction differs from the germline gene, which may be a read error. V usage is TRBV6-1 and J usage is TRBJ2-4; tentative D call: TRBD2 (6 bases). Per germline, CDR1 MNHNS and CDR2 SASEGT. The CDR3 is made up of 15 amino acids. The CDR3 loop is CGSGPGLGAENMQYF. The CDR3, as DNA: TGTGGCAGCGGGCCGGGGCTGGGAGCCGAAAACATGCAGTACTTC.

The chain employs TRBV7-9 and TRBJ2-3, with no clear D. The CDR3 has 11 amino acids. Trimming took 4 bases from V and 9 from J, leaving 8 bases between them. Germline loops: CDR1 SEHNR, CDR2 FQNEAQ (reference sequence). The CDR3 loop reads CASSSLMTQYF. The DNA for the CDR3 is TGTGCCAGCAGCTCGCTAATGACGCAGTATTTT.

This clonotype is medium-sized (0.01 to 0.1%) by share. The chain recombines TRBV6-5 with TRBJ1-4; tentative D call: TRBD1 (6 bases). Germline V gives CDR1 MNHEY, CDR2 SVGAGI. This CDR3 has 15 residues. V was shortened by 2 bases and J by 7 bases, with 14 bases between the two germline ends. The CDR3 bases are TGTGCCAGCAGTTACGAGGGGGGGCGCCGTGAAAAACTGTTTTTT. Amino acids: CASSYEGGRREKLFF.

In its sample, this clonotype is large (0.1 to 1%). V usage is TRBV6-5 and J usage is TRBJ2-1; 13 bases map to TRBD2. The CDR3 totals 14 residues. In germline, CDR1 is MNHEY, CDR2 SVGAGI. With 8 bases clipped from V and 9 bases from J, the junction kept 7 bases outside the gene matches. CDR3 coding DNA: TGTGCCAGCGAGGGGACTAGCGGGAAGTTTGAGCAGTTCTTC. This encodes CASEGTSGKFEQFF.

The gene calls are TRBV6-1 and TRBJ2-2; 14 positions match TRBD2. This CDR3 has 16 amino acids. Germline values: CDR1 MNHNS, CDR2 SASEGT. V was clipped by 6 bases and J by 5 bases; unmatched bases: 5. This CDR3 is CASRGTSGSPTGELFF. For the CDR3, the DNA is TGTGCCAGCAGGGGGACTAGCGGGAGTCCAACCGGGGAGCTGTTTTTT.

This clonotype was counted only a few times. This could be a read error, since a much larger clone is one nucleotide away. The rearrangement links TRBV10-1 to TRBJ2-5; a weak D match, TRBD1 (6 bases). The V end lost 6 bases, the J end lost 11 bases, and 16 bases lay between the germline ends. This CDR3 is built from 12 residues. The germline CDR1 and CDR2 sequences are WNHNN and SYGVQD (reference sequence). The CDR3 coding sequence is TGCGCCAGCAGGGGGGCCAGCGGTGAGCAGTACTTC. This encodes CASRGASGEQYF.

This clonotype occurred a few times. The V gene is TRBV6-1, the J gene TRBJ2-5; tentative D call: TRBD2 (6 bases). The CDR3 is made up of 17 amino acids. Germline loops: CDR1 MNHNS, CDR2 SASEGT. Between the trimmed V and J ends, which lost 0 bases and 3 bases, there was a span of 17 bases. CDR3 protein: CASSEALGSWREETQYF. The CDR3 nucleotides read TGTGCCAGCAGTGAAGCGCTCGGGTCATGGAGGGAAGAGACCCAGTACTTC.

The rearrangement uses TRBV6-1 and TRBJ2-1, with 14 bases fitting TRBD2. V trimming: 6 bases; J trimming: 1 base; junction bases outside the gene matches: 8. This CDR3 is 18 amino acids long. Germline V CDR1 and CDR2: MNHNS, SASEGT. Here the CDR3 DNA reads TGTGCCAGCAGGAAAAGACTAGCGGGGGGGCCATCCTACAATGAGCAGTTCTTC. This translates into CASRKRLAGGPSYNEQFF.

This clonotype is categorized as medium-sized. The chain couples TRBV6-1 to TRBJ1-4; D unclear. Trimming took off 1 base at V and 8 bases at J, with 11 bases between the two ends. There are 14 residues in the CDR3. The germline V gene has CDR1 MNHNS and CDR2 SASEGT. In DNA form, the CDR3 reads TGTGCCAGCAGTGAAGAGGCAGAATTCGAAAAACTGTTTTTT. Translation gives CASSEEAEFEKLFF.

This clonotype counts as medium-sized. The V call is TRBV7-2, the J call TRBJ2-4; tentatively, D is TRBD1 or TRBD2 (6 bases each). CDR1 SGHTA and CDR2 FQGNSA come from the germline V gene. The CDR3 sequence is 12 residues long. The V and J ends lost 5 bases and 9 bases respectively, with 11 bases between them. This CDR3 is CASSHEGGIQYF. DNA for the CDR3: TGTGCCAGCAGCCATGAGGGGGGCATTCAGTACTTC.

This clonotype is a singleton in its sample. The rearrangement joins TRBV6-1 to TRBJ2-1; D is undetermined. CDR1 MNHNS and CDR2 SASEGT come from the germline V gene. The V and J ends lost 1 base and 6 bases respectively, with 10 bases between them. The CDR3 consists of 14 residues. The CDR3 nucleotides are TGTGCCAGCAGTGAAGGGTTAGAAGGCAATGAGCAGTTCTTC. Translating gives CASSEGLEGNEQFF.

About this clonotype itself: As the CDR3 is not closed by the conserved phenylalanine or tryptophan, this likely results from a read error. The DNA is left out, because the CDR3 cannot be placed on it with certainty; the CDR3 is given as TCRdb lists it. The V gene is TRBV13, the J gene TRBJ2-3; the DNA was not compared with TRBD1, the D call given in the table. Germline assignment: CDR1 PRHDT and CDR2 FYEKMQ (reference sequence). Including both end residues, the CDR3 is 12 amino acids long. The CDR3 loop is CVPVAGRTPTAA.